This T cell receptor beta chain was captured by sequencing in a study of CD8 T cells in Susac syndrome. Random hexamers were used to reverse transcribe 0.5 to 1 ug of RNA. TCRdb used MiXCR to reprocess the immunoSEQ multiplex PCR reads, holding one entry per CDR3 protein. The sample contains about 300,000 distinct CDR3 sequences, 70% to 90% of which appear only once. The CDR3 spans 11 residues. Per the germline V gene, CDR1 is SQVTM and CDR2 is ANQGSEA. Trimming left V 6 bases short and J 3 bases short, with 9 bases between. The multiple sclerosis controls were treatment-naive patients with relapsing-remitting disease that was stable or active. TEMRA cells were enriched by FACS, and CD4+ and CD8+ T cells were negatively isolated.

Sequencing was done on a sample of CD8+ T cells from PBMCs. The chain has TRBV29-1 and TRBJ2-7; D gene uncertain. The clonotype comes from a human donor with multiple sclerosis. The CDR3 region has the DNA TGCAGCGTGCGTCGGAGCTACGAGCAGTACTTC. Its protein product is CSVRRSYEQYF.